This passage covers 20 T cell receptor beta chains from one sample sequenced in a study of Tregs in tolerant kidney transplant recipients. The table came from immunoSEQ multiplex PCR; TCRdb's copy has only in-frame clones and leaves some out. The data hold roughly 120,000 clones, with 85% to 95% observed a single time. The sequencing sample was made of CD4+ T cells from blood. These receptor sequences come from a human donor in good health.

This clone was seen a handful of times. V is TRBV6-5 and J is TRBJ1-5, with 8 bases lining up with TRBD1. The CDR3 is 15 amino acids. The trim removed 6 bases at V and 6 bases at J, leaving 10 bases unmatched. Germline CDR1 reads MNHEY; CDR2 reads SVGAGI. Here the CDR3 DNA reads TGTGCCAGCAGCCCCGGGACAGGTCGTTTTCAGCCCCAGCATTTT. Translated: CASSPGTGRFQPQHF.

V is TRBV7-8 and J is TRBJ2-1; 9 bases fit TRBD2. Per germline, CDR1 SGHVS and CDR2 FQNEAQ. The CDR3 is 17 residues long. V gave up 5 bases and J gave up 9 bases; unmatched junction bases: 17. The DNA for the CDR3 is TGTGCCAGCAGCCCCTCCCACGCTAGCGGGAAGGTTAGTGAGCAGTTCTTC. Its translation is CASSPSHASGKVSEQFF.

This chain uses TRBV2 with TRBJ1-2; no reliable D call. From germline, CDR1 is SNHLY and CDR2 FYNNEI. The ends were cut back, 3 bases at V and 5 bases at J, with 10 bases in the middle. This CDR3 has 13 amino acids. DNA for the CDR3: TGTGCCAGCAGTGACAAAGGACCGTATGGCTACACCTTC. Its translation is CASSDKGPYGYTF.

The chain joins TRBV10-3 to TRBJ2-3; D may be TRBD2 (6 bases). CDR1 ENHRY and CDR2 SYGVKD come from the germline V gene. Trimming took 7 bases from V and 2 from J, leaving 13 bases between them. The CDR3 has 14 residues. This chain's CDR3 is CAIKPREATDTQYF. The CDR3 region has the DNA TGTGCCATCAAACCCAGGGAGGCCACAGATACGCAGTATTTT.

The gene calls are TRBV9 and TRBJ1-1; 7 nucleotides match TRBD1. In germline, CDR1 is SGDLS, CDR2 YYNGEE. Trimming at V came to 2 bases and at J to 3 bases, leaving 7 bases not matched to a gene. The CDR3 is 15 amino acids. The CDR3 here is CASSVRGRSDTEAFF. The CDR3 DNA sequence: TGTGCCAGCAGCGTGAGGGGGCGTTCTGACACTGAAGCTTTCTTT.

With regard to this clone: This same CDR3 is encoded by further DNA sequences in the sample. The rearrangement links TRBV5-1 to TRBJ1-2, with TRBD1 matching over 8 bases. The germline CDR1 and CDR2 sequences are SGHRS and YFSETQ. CDR3 length: 13 residues. V trimming: 5 bases; J trimming: 4 bases; junction bases outside the gene matches: 4. The CDR3 DNA reads as TGCGCCAGCAGTCCCGGGACAGGCTATGGCTACACCTTC. It codes for CASSPGTGYGYTF.

The chain employs TRBV5-1 and TRBJ1-2; 7 bases align to TRBD1. The CDR3 is 14 residues long. The V gene end was trimmed by 0 bases and the J gene end by 5 bases; junction bases not matched to a gene: 4. Germline CDR1 reads SGHRS; CDR2 reads YFSETQ. DNA for the CDR3: TGCGCCAGCAGCTTGGGGGGACAGACATATGGCTACACCTTC. This encodes CASSLGGQTYGYTF.

The chain uses TRBV30 and TRBJ1-2; the match to TRBD1 covers 12 bases. V lost 0 bases, J lost 3 bases, and 5 bases stayed unmatched. CDR1 and CDR2 (germline): GTSNPN, SVGIG (reference sequence). The CDR3 runs to 16 residues. The CDR3 bases are TGTGCCTGGAGTGTACTCCGGGACAGGGGGCACTATGGCTACACCTTC. It encodes CAWSVLRDRGHYGYTF.

The chain couples TRBV10-2 to TRBJ1-1, with D unclear. Germline CDR1 WSHSY, CDR2 SAAADI. CDR3 size: 13 residues. V dropped 8 bases and J dropped 1 base, with 11 bases sitting between them. The CDR3 bases are TGCGCCAGCGGCGGACTGCCGAACACTGAAGCTTTCTTT. Translating it yields CASGGLPNTEAFF.

This clone was detected only once. The chain is built from TRBV27 and TRBJ1-4; TRBD1 aligns across 7 bases. V dropped 7 bases and J dropped 6; count of bases not matched to a gene: 14. CDR1 and CDR2 from the germline V gene are MNHEY and SMNVEV (reference sequence). The length of the CDR3 is 16 residues. The CDR3 reads CASNMGQPYRDEKLFF. The CDR3 region has the DNA TGTGCCAGCAACATGGGACAGCCCTATAGGGATGAAAAACTGTTTTTT.

The chain uses TRBV5-1 and TRBJ2-1, with D perhaps TRBD2 (5 bases). The CDR3 loop spans 16 amino acids. The V gene's germline CDR1 is SGHRS and CDR2 YFSETQ. Trimming shortened V by 5 bases and J by 6 bases, and 21 bases separated the two germline ends. The CDR3 bases are TGCGCCAGCAGTAGGTCTGGAGAGCGGCTGTTCAATGAGCAGTTCTTC. Translated: CASSRSGERLFNEQFF.

The gene calls are TRBV7-9 and TRBJ2-2; 9 nucleotides match TRBD2. CDR1 and CDR2 (germline): SEHNR, FQNEAQ (reference sequence). The CDR3 length is 19 residues. Trimming removed 5 bases from V and 1 base from J; junction bases left unmatched: 14. Written as DNA, the CDR3 is TGTGCCAGCAGCACCCGTGGGACTAGCCGACCTAAGAACACCGGGGAGCTGTTTTTT. As protein: CASSTRGTSRPKNTGELFF.

The chain combines TRBV7-2 with TRBJ2-6, with a tentative D call TRBD1 (5 bases). In germline, CDR1 is SGHTA, CDR2 FQGNSA. CDR3 length: 15 amino acids. V shed 4 bases and J shed 1 base, with 8 bases lying between them. The CDR3 nucleotides read TGTGCCAGCAGCTCCAGGGAATCTGGGGCCAACGTCCTGACTTTC. Translation gives CASSSRESGANVLTF. Drawing the rest from reference TRBV7-2 and TRBJ2-6, the complete variable domain is GAGVSQSPSNKVTEKGKDVELRCDPISGHTALYWYRQSLGQGLEFLIYFQGNSAPDKSGLPSDRFSAERTGGSVSTLTIQRTQQEDSAVYLCASSSRESGANVLTFGAGSRLTVL.

The CDR3 reads CASSESGGRRNTEAFF. CDR3 nucleotide sequence: TGTGCCAGCAGTGAATCAGGGGGACGGAGGAACACTGAAGCTTTCTTT. The chain recombines TRBV2 with TRBJ1-1; 7 nucleotides align to TRBD1. Trimming removed 2 bases from V and 1 base from J; junction bases left unmatched: 7. The CDR3 totals 16 residues. Germline-derived CDR1 and CDR2 are SNHLY and FYNNEI.

The V call is TRBV6-5, the J call TRBJ2-2; D unclear. V was cut by 0 bases and J by 6 bases, with 14 bases left in between. There are 16 residues in the CDR3. From germline, CDR1 is MNHEY and CDR2 SVGAGI. CDR3: CASSYSSSIVAGELFF. CDR3 DNA sequence: TGTGCCAGCAGTTACTCGAGTTCGATTGTCGCCGGGGAGCTGTTTTTT.

V gene TRBV6-5 combines with J gene TRBJ2-7; 7 nucleotides line up with TRBD2. The CDR3 runs 12 residues. Trimming cost V 5 bases and J 2 bases; bases outside gene matches: 0. CDR1 MNHEY and CDR2 SVGAGI come from the germline V gene. As DNA, the CDR3 is TGTGCCAGCAGTAGCGGGACCTACGAGCAGTACTTC. This codes for CASSSGTYEQYF.

This clone showed up just once. The CDR3 nucleotides read TGTGCCAGTCGAGTGGTCGGTGAGCAGTTCTTC. It yields the protein CASRVVGEQFF. V and J are TRBV27 and TRBJ2-1; D uncertain. With 9 bases removed from V and 9 bases from J, the gap between germline ends came to 12 bases. The CDR3 loop spans 11 amino acids. Per germline, CDR1 MNHEY and CDR2 SMNVEV (reference sequence).

V is TRBV4-1 and J is TRBJ1-5; a weak D match, TRBD1 (5 bases). CDR3 length equals 16 residues. Germline CDR1 and CDR2: MGHRA and YSYEKL. Between the trimmed V and J ends, which lost 1 base and 7 bases, there was a span of 17 bases. The CDR3 nucleotides are TGCGCCAGCAGCCAAGTTGGGGCACGGGGGGGGCAGCCCCAGCATTTT. Translating it yields CASSQVGARGGQPQHF.

CDR3: CASSDYPGGQETQYF. The CDR3 DNA follows: TGTGCCAGCAGTGACTATCCAGGGGGTCAAGAGACCCAGTACTTC. V gene TRBV2 combines with J gene TRBJ2-5; TRBD1 agrees at 7 bases. The germline V gene encodes CDR1 SNHLY and CDR2 FYNNEI. The length of the CDR3 is 15 residues. The V and J ends lost 3 bases and 2 bases, in that order; junction bases with no gene match: 6.

The chain recombines TRBV18 with TRBJ2-2; 7 bases line up with TRBD1. The CDR3 sequence is 14 residues long. The V segment lost 3 bases and the J segment 3 bases; nucleotides outside the gene matches: 1. From germline, CDR1 is KGHSH and CDR2 LQKENI. CDR3 loop: CASSPGQYTGELFF. The CDR3, as DNA: TGTGCCAGCTCACCGGGACAGTACACCGGGGAGCTGTTTTTT. The full variable domain, with the rest looked up from reference TRBV18 and TRBJ2-2, is NAGVMQNPRHLVRRRGQEARLRCSPMKGHSHVYWYRQLPEEGLKFMVYLQKENIIDESGMPKERFSAEFPKEGPSILRIQQVVRGDSAAYFCASSPGQYTGELFFGEGSRLTVL.